These T cell receptor beta chains were read from a single sample in a study of cytomegalovirus exposure and HLA in healthy donors. Measured with immunoSEQ multiplex PCR; TCRdb has only the in-frame clones, and not every one. The sample has 150,000 to 200,000 clones; about 81% are singletons. Sequences were obtained from PBMCs. The receptors were gathered from a woman aged 30 to 39 in good health and CMV-seronegative. CDR3s include the opening cysteine and the closing phenylalanine or tryptophan. A D gene is named only where the DNA matches it firmly. Rows may omit the clone size; those that give it use once, few, many or a size class.

TRBV7-8	TRBJ1-5	-	-	CASSLVEGSKPQHF	TGTGCCAGCAGCTTAGTAGAAGGTAGCAAGCCCCAGCATTTT
TRBV7-2	TRBJ2-5	-	TRBD1	CASSSPRVDRDFETQYF	TGTGCCAGCAGCTCCCCCAGGGTGGACAGGGACTTCGAGACCCAGTACTTC
TRBV6-5	TRBJ2-3	few	-	CASSYQHRTDTQYF	TGTGCCAGCAGTTATCAACACCGCACAGATACGCAGTATTTT
TRBV4-1	TRBJ1-3	-	-	CASSQDWAGSLGNTIYF	TGCGCCAGCAGCCAAGATTGGGCCGGTAGTCTTGGAAACACCATATATTTT
TRBV6-6	TRBJ2-6	-	-	CASSYRGGANVLTF	TGTGCCAGCAGTTACCGCGGTGGGGCCAACGTCCTGACTTTC
TRBV28	TRBJ2-5	-	TRBD1	CASSPHAGGQDDQETQYF	TGTGCCAGCAGCCCCCATGCAGGGGGACAGGACGATCAAGAGACCCAGTACTTC
TRBV28	TRBJ2-1	-	-	CASSRVYNEQFF	TGTGCCAGCAGTCGGGTCTACAATGAGCAGTTCTTC
TRBV27	TRBJ2-7	-	-	CASSFYRPGTYEQYF	TGTGCCAGCAGTTTCTACAGGCCAGGAACCTACGAGCAGTACTTC
TRBV28	TRBJ2-2	-	TRBD1	CASSQPGQGARELFF	TGTGCCAGCAGTCAACCGGGACAGGGGGCCCGGGAGCTGTTTTTT
TRBV27	TRBJ1-3	-	-	CASSLSIPGISGNTIYF	TGTGCCAGCAGTTTATCGATTCCGGGTATCTCTGGAAACACCATATATTTT
TRBV6-6	TRBJ2-2	few	-	CASKVRRNTGELFF	TGTGCCAGCAAGGTCCGGAGAAACACCGGGGAGCTGTTTTTT
TRBV5-1	TRBJ2-7	few	TRBD1	CASSPLGDRGRNEQYF	TGCGCCAGCAGCCCCCTCGGGGACAGGGGAAGGAACGAGCAGTACTTC
TRBV27	TRBJ2-1	-	-	CASSPGQSSYNEQFF	TGTGCCAGCAGTCCCGGACAGAGCTCCTACAATGAGCAGTTCTTC
TRBV29-1	TRBJ1-2	few	-	CSVATGVNFGYTF	TGCAGCGTGGCGACAGGTGTAAACTTTGGCTACACCTTC
TRBV4-3	TRBJ1-6	once	-	CASSQTARANSPLHF	TGCGCCAGCAGCCAAACGGCCAGGGCTAATTCACCCCTCCACTTT
TRBV2	TRBJ1-5	few	-	CASSELEHNQPQHF	TGTGCCAGCAGTGAATTGGAGCACAATCAGCCCCAGCATTTT
TRBV28	TRBJ1-1	-	TRBD1	CASSLLQPDRGKTEAFF	TGTGCCAGCAGTCTCCTTCAGCCGGACAGGGGAAAGACTGAAGCTTTCTTT
TRBV19	TRBJ2-2	-	TRBD1	CASSPGQSTTGELFF	TGTGCCAGTAGTCCGGGACAGTCCACCACCGGGGAGCTGTTTTTT
TRBV7-9	TRBJ1-3	once	TRBD1	CASSLGYNRGSGNTIYF	TGTGCCAGCAGCTTAGGATATAACAGGGGCTCTGGAAACACCATATATTTT
TRBV5-6	TRBJ2-3	-	-	CASSLGQTSTDTQYF	TGTGCCAGCAGCTTGGGACAGACTAGCACAGATACGCAGTATTTT
TRBV28	TRBJ1-2	-	-	CASTDGDGNYGYTF	TGTGCCAGCACCGACGGCGACGGGAACTATGGCTACACCTTC
TRBV6-1	TRBJ2-3	-	-	CASSGLGSKDTQYF	TGTGCCAGCAGTGGACTAGGGAGTAAGGATACGCAGTATTTT
TRBV28	TRBJ2-2	-	-	CASGGNTGELFF	TGTGCCAGCGGCGGGAACACCGGGGAGCTGTTTTTT
TRBV29-1	TRBJ1-2	few	TRBD1	CSVDGTGEALLGYGYTF	TGCAGCGTTGATGGGACAGGGGAGGCGCTCCTAGGATATGGCTACACCTTC
TRBV6-5	TRBJ1-3	few	TRBD1	CASSIRTGSGNTIYF	TGTGCCAGCAGTATCAGGACAGGGTCTGGAAACACCATATATTTT
TRBV28	TRBJ1-3	once	-	CASSKYRVPGNTIYF	TGTGCCAGCAGTAAATACAGGGTGCCTGGAAACACCATATATTTT
TRBV29-1	TRBJ2-3	-	-	CSVRKEFLDTQYF	TGCAGCGTGCGGAAGGAGTTTCTAGATACGCAGTATTTT
TRBV5-1	TRBJ2-1	-	TRBD1	CASSAYRGRNNEQFF	TGCGCCAGCAGCGCGTACAGGGGTCGTAATAATGAGCAGTTCTTC
TRBV11-2	TRBJ2-1	-	-	CASSSGQRRPTNQFF	TGTGCCAGCAGCTCCGGCCAGCGCCGACCTACAAACCAGTTCTTC
TRBV7-9	TRBJ2-1	-	-	CASSLVRGSSYNEQFF	TGTGCCAGCAGCTTAGTACGCGGCAGCTCCTACAATGAGCAGTTCTTC
TRBV4-1	TRBJ2-3	-	-	CASSQSGDTQYF	TGCGCCAGCAGCCAGAGCGGAGATACGCAGTATTTT
TRBV19	TRBJ2-7	-	TRBD1	CASSSWDRAYEQYF	TGTGCCAGTAGTTCGTGGGACAGGGCCTACGAGCAGTACTTC
TRBV28	TRBJ1-1	once	-	CASSRQDLNTEAFF	TGTGCCAGCAGCCGACAGGACCTGAACACTGAAGCTTTCTTT
TRBV19	TRBJ1-6	-	TRBD1	CASSMPGQGNSPLHF	TGTGCCAGTAGTATGCCGGGACAGGGGAATTCACCCCTCCACTTT
TRBV6-6	TRBJ2-7	-	-	CASRQKQETYEQYF	TGTGCCAGCAGGCAAAAACAGGAAACCTACGAGCAGTACTTC
TRBV15	TRBJ1-2	-	TRBD1	CATSREGQGFGYTF	TGTGCCACCAGCAGAGAGGGACAGGGGTTCGGCTACACCTTC
TRBV28	TRBJ2-7	-	-	CASSVGDYEQYF	TGTGCCAGCAGTGTCGGGGACTACGAGCAGTACTTC